Below, one T cell receptor beta chain is given with its context. The source of the sample is a study of blood T cell repertoires in COVID-19. Overall study context: Sample material is recorded as cDNA or gDNA derived from T cells, B-cell-depleted T cells, or PBMCs.

Some clones are missing from TCRdb's copy, which holds only in-frame ones; the method was immunoSEQ multiplex PCR. This sample has about 110,000 clones, with roughly 69% found just once. The TCR was taken from a man older than 75 with acute or convalescent COVID-19. Sequencing was done on a sample of peripheral blood.

CDR3 loop: CSVVGLDSTFEAFF. The CDR3 nucleotides are TGCAGCGTTGTTGGCCTTGACTCGACCTTCGAAGCTTTCTTT. The chain combines TRBV29-1 with TRBJ1-1; no clear D gene. The CDR3 is 14 residues long. The V end lost 4 bases, the J end lost 8 bases, and 20 bases lay between the germline ends. Germline loops: CDR1 SQVTM, CDR2 ANQGSEA. The full variable domain, in which reference TRBV29-1 and TRBJ1-1 provide the parts outside the CDR3, is SAVISQKPSRDICQRGTSLTIQCQVDSQVTMMFWYRQQPGQSLTLIATANQGSEATYESGFVIDKFPISRPNLTFSTLTVSNMSPEDSSIYLCSVVGLDSTFEAFFGQGTRLTVV.